This record concerns one T cell receptor (beta chain) sequence. The antigen is unknown. This entry comes from a study of cytomegalovirus exposure and HLA in healthy donors. Points from the study as a whole: It was confirmed in vitro that three of the CMV-associated chains were specific for CMV antigens. Some public TCRs appeared in many individuals, while most sequences were rare. Reportedly, diagnosis of cytomegalovirus status by the classifier showed high specificity and sensitivity.

The protocol was immunoSEQ multiplex PCR, while the TCRdb copy is restricted to in-frame clones and leaves out a portion. The sample lists 150,000 to 200,000 clones, around nine tenths occurring once. CDR1 and CDR2 (germline): SGHRS, YFSETQ. The CDR3 loop spans 15 amino acids. Trimming pared 4 bases from V and 2 bases from J, leaving 15 bases between. Separation from the approximately 690-subject first cohort characterized the roughly 120-subject validation cohort, to which the donors belonged. The gene calls are TRBV5-1 and TRBJ2-5; TRBD1 is a possible D gene (5 bases). The TCR was taken from a young man in good health and CMV-seropositive. Sequenced material: PBMCs. The chain's CDR3 is CASSPRVGNQETQYF. CDR3 DNA sequence: TGCGCCAGCAGCCCCAGGGTGGGGAATCAAGAGACCCAGTACTTC.